A selection of T cell receptor beta chains follows, all from one sample in a study of blood T cell repertoires in COVID-19. Some clones are missing from TCRdb's copy, which holds only in-frame ones; the method was immunoSEQ multiplex PCR. There are over 110,000 clones in the sample; 80% to 85% occur only once, and approximately 8.2% lies in the top ten. The specimen sequenced was peripheral blood. The receptors derive from a human donor in a cohort sampled during active COVID-19. Each CDR3 is given with its conserved first and last residue. A D gene is named only where the DNA matches it firmly. Expanded clones are given a class, and other clones once, few, many or no size at all.

cdr3_nt,cdr3_aa,clone_size,cdr3_length,v_call,j_call,d_call
TGTGCCATCAGTGAGTCGGGGACAGGATACGAGCAGTACTTC,CAISESGTGYEQYF,once,14,TRBV10-3,TRBJ2-7,TRBD1
TGTGCCAGCAGCGCCGGGACTATGGCCAATGAGCAGTTCTTC,CASSAGTMANEQFF,.,14,TRBV9,TRBJ2-1,TRBD2
TGTGCCAGCAGTGAAGCTGGGGTAGCGGGTTCCTACGAGCAGTACTTC,CASSEAGVAGSYEQYF,.,16,TRBV6-1,TRBJ2-7,TRBD2
TGTGCCAGCAGTCCGAGCCTCGGACAGGGGAATCAGCCCCAGCATTTT,CASSPSLGQGNQPQHF,once,16,TRBV25-1,TRBJ1-5,TRBD1
TGTGCCAGTAGTATTTTGGGACAGTATAGCAATCAGCCCCAGCATTTT,CASSILGQYSNQPQHF,.,16,TRBV19,TRBJ1-5,TRBD1
TGTGCCAGCAGCCAAGACCACTCTGGAAACACCATATATTTT,CASSQDHSGNTIYF,.,14,TRBV3-1/TRBV3-2,TRBJ1-3,.
TGTGCCAGCAGCCCCCGGGGGGGGAAGCAGTTCTTC,CASSPRGGKQFF,.,12,TRBV27,TRBJ2-1,TRBD2
TGTGCCAGCAATCAGGGGCTCGAGGAAAAACTGTTTTTT,CASNQGLEEKLFF,.,13,TRBV6-6,TRBJ1-4,.
TGTGCCATCAGCCCGGGACTAGCGGGAGTGGGGGCCTACGAGCAGTACTTC,CAISPGLAGVGAYEQYF,.,17,TRBV10-3,TRBJ2-7,TRBD2
TGTGCCAGCACCGGGACAGTGAAAAGCTCCTACGAGCAGTACTTC,CASTGTVKSSYEQYF,.,15,TRBV2,TRBJ2-7,TRBD1
TGTGCCAGCAGCCAACAGGGCGCGAACACCGGGGAGCTGTTTTTT,CASSQQGANTGELFF,.,15,TRBV7-9,TRBJ2-2,.
TGCAGTGCTAGCGTCGCCTACGAGCAGTACTTC,CSASVAYEQYF,.,11,TRBV20-1,TRBJ2-7,.
TGTGCCAGCAGTGAAGGGGGCCCTCTGACGACCCAGTACTTC,CASSEGGPLTTQYF,.,14,TRBV6-1,TRBJ2-5,.
TGCGCCAGCAGCTTGGGGGGAACAGGGGGTTCCTACGAGCAGTACTTC,CASSLGGTGGSYEQYF,once,16,TRBV5-1,TRBJ2-7,TRBD1
TGTGCCAGCCAGGGACAGGGGGCCAATGAGCAGTTCTTC,CASQGQGANEQFF,.,13,TRBV6-5,TRBJ2-1,TRBD1
TGTGCCAGCAGCTCGGGACAGCCCTTCGTTGAGCAGTTCTTC,CASSSGQPFVEQFF,.,14,TRBV6-2/TRBV6-3,TRBJ2-1,TRBD1
TGTGCCACCAGCAGAGGGGGACTAGATCCCTACGAGCAGTACTTC,CATSRGGLDPYEQYF,.,15,TRBV15,TRBJ2-7,TRBD2
TGCGCCAGCAGCCGAGTATTGGACACCGGGGAGCTGTTTTTT,CASSRVLDTGELFF,.,14,TRBV4-1,TRBJ2-2,.
TGTGCCAGCAGTGAAGCGACGGCTAGCGGGCCTCCCTACGAGCAGTACTTC,CASSEATASGPPYEQYF,.,17,TRBV6-1,TRBJ2-7,TRBD2
TGTGCCAGCAGTTACGAGGCTGGTAGTGGCTACACCTTC,CASSYEAGSGYTF,.,13,TRBV6-2/TRBV6-3,TRBJ1-2,.
TGTGCCAGCAGCTTTGCTCGACAGGGCGATGGTGAAAAACTGTTTTTT,CASSFARQGDGEKLFF,.,16,TRBV7-2,TRBJ1-4,TRBD1
TGTGCCAGCAGTAGGGGACAGGAGGGGCAGCCCCAGCATTTT,CASSRGQEGQPQHF,.,14,TRBV2,TRBJ1-5,TRBD1
TGTGCCAGCAGTTACACGACAGGGAACAATTCACCCCTCCACTTT,CASSYTTGNNSPLHF,few,15,TRBV6-5,TRBJ1-6,TRBD1
TGTGCCAGCAGCTGGGGACAGGAGGACGAGCAGTACTTC,CASSWGQEDEQYF,.,13,TRBV5-4,TRBJ2-7,TRBD1
TGTGCCAGCAGTGGGGTGCTAGGGGCCTACGAGCAGTACTTC,CASSGVLGAYEQYF,.,14,TRBV27,TRBJ2-7,.
TGTGCCAGCACAAGGGGGCCAAACAATGAGCAGTTCTTC,CASTRGPNNEQFF,few,13,TRBV2,TRBJ2-1,TRBD1
TGTGCCAGCAGTTGGGACAGGGCGAACACTGAAGCTTTCTTT,CASSWDRANTEAFF,once,14,TRBV6-2/TRBV6-3,TRBJ1-1,TRBD1
TGTGCCAGCAGCCCTAGGGGAGGCAGTCAGCCCCAGCATTTT,CASSPRGGSQPQHF,.,14,TRBV7-2,TRBJ1-5,.
TGCGCCAGCAGGGATAGTAGGGGCAGGACTGAAGCTTTCTTT,CASRDSRGRTEAFF,.,14,TRBV5-1,TRBJ1-1,.
TGTGCCAGCAGCTTATTTGGCCGAAAGGGGGAGCAGTTCTTC,CASSLFGRKGEQFF,once,14,TRBV7-3,TRBJ2-1,.
TGCGCCAGCAGCCCCGGACAGGGGAGCTCCTACGAGCAGTACTTC,CASSPGQGSSYEQYF,.,15,TRBV4-1,TRBJ2-7,TRBD1
TGTGCCAGCAGCCCAAGAGCGTATCGCTACGAGCAGTACTTC,CASSPRAYRYEQYF,.,14,TRBV6-2/TRBV6-3,TRBJ2-7,.
TGTGCCAGCAGCCCTGGGGGGGCAGGGGGCGACGTCCACGAGCAGTACTTC,CASSPGGAGGDVHEQYF,few,17,TRBV28,TRBJ2-7,.
TGTGCCACGAGAAGGGACAGCAGCCCCTACGAGCAGTACTTC,CATRRDSSPYEQYF,.,14,TRBV19,TRBJ2-7,TRBD1
TGTGCCAGCAGCTTGCCAACCAGCGGGAGAGGCACCGGGGAGCTGTTTTTT,CASSLPTSGRGTGELFF,.,17,TRBV5-4,TRBJ2-2,TRBD2
TGTGCCAGCAGCCCGTACGGGACTAGCGGGAGCTACAATGAGCAGTTCTTC,CASSPYGTSGSYNEQFF,.,17,TRBV5-4,TRBJ2-1,TRBD2
TGTGCCAGCAGCTTAGCGCTTGGCGGGAGTTACGAGCAGTACTTC,CASSLALGGSYEQYF,.,15,TRBV7-9,TRBJ2-7,TRBD2
TGTGCCAGCAGCGTAGACGACGTCTACGGGAAGACAGGGGGTGATAACAATCAGCCCCAGCATTTT,CASSVDDVYGKTGGDNNQPQHF,.,22,TRBV9,TRBJ1-5,TRBD1
TGTGCCAGCAGCTTGTTCCTAGCGGGAGGCGTAATGGTCTACGAGCAGTACTTC,CASSLFLAGGVMVYEQYF,.,18,TRBV5-6,TRBJ2-7,TRBD2
TGCGCCAGCAGCCAAGCCCGGGAAGGGAGGCAAGAGACCCAGTACTTC,CASSQAREGRQETQYF,.,16,TRBV4-1,TRBJ2-5,.
TGCAGCGTTGTAGGTTCGGGACAGGGAGACAATGAGCAGTTCTTC,CSVVGSGQGDNEQFF,.,15,TRBV29-1,TRBJ2-1,TRBD1
TGTGCCACCAGTCCAGCGGGAGGGCCTTCGGATACGCAGTATTTT,CATSPAGGPSDTQYF,.,15,TRBV15,TRBJ2-3,TRBD2
TGTGCCAGCAGCGGGTGGACTAGCGGGAGTCCCGAGCAGTACTTC,CASSGWTSGSPEQYF,.,15,TRBV11-2,TRBJ2-7,TRBD2
TGTGCCAGCAGCTTAGCCCTCGGGACAGGAGACTATAGCAATCAGCCCCAGCATTTT,CASSLALGTGDYSNQPQHF,.,19,TRBV7-9,TRBJ1-5,TRBD1
TGTGCCAGCTCACCACCCGGGACAGCGAGCTCTGGAAACACCATATATTTT,CASSPPGTASSGNTIYF,.,17,TRBV18,TRBJ1-3,TRBD1
TGTGCCAGCAGTCAGCCAGGGGACAGAAACACCAATCAGCCCCAGCATTTT,CASSQPGDRNTNQPQHF,once,17,TRBV6-6,TRBJ1-5,TRBD1
TGTGCCAGCAGTTACTCGAGCGACACCGGGGAGCTGTTTTTT,CASSYSSDTGELFF,.,14,TRBV6-2/TRBV6-3,TRBJ2-2,.
TGTGCCAGCTCACCACAGACGGGTGTAGGTGGCTACACCTTC,CASSPQTGVGGYTF,.,14,TRBV18,TRBJ1-2,.
TGTGCCAGCAGAAGGCTCCAGGGCTACGAGCAGTACTTC,CASRRLQGYEQYF,.,13,TRBV13,TRBJ2-7,.
TGTGCCAGCAGTCTAACGGAGAACTATGGCTACACCTTC,CASSLTENYGYTF,.,13,TRBV28,TRBJ1-2,.
TGTGCCAGCAGCGTAGCTGAGGGAATTGGAAACACCATATATTTT,CASSVAEGIGNTIYF,.,15,TRBV9,TRBJ1-3,.
TGCGCCAGCAGCCCTTCCGGGACAGCAGTAAACTATGGCTACACCTTC,CASSPSGTAVNYGYTF,.,16,TRBV4-3,TRBJ1-2,TRBD1
TGCAGCGTGAAGACGCGGGAGAACACCGGGGAGCTGTTTTTT,CSVKTRENTGELFF,.,14,TRBV29-1,TRBJ2-2,.
TGTGCCAGCAGAAGACAGCATAATTCACCCCTCCACTTT,CASRRQHNSPLHF,.,13,TRBV2,TRBJ1-6,.